This T cell receptor (beta chain) came from a study of pediatric ulcerative colitis. Study as a whole: Disease was pancolitis in seven or eight and left-sided in two, histology-confirmed.

Study-level findings and limits: This repertoire reflects total lymphocytes rather than subpopulations like regulatory T cells. Ulcerative colitis patients shared more blood-rectal clones than controls.

Clones were sequenced by immunoSEQ multiplex PCR, and TCRdb holds only the in-frame ones, with some missing. The sample has tens of thousands of clones; around 73% are singletons. Germline V gives CDR1 LNHDA, CDR2 SQIVND (reference sequence). Unmatched junction bases numbered 10, after V lost 1 base and J lost 2 bases. This CDR3 comprises 17 residues. Rectal tissue came from one to two pinch biopsies taken at colonoscopy. As concerns this clone: Its antigen remains unidentified.

What was sequenced was gut tissue. The receptor was isolated from a boy aged 5-17 years with moderate ulcerative colitis. J is TRBJ2-5 and V is TRBV19; 7 nucleotides agree with TRBD2. This chain's CDR3 is CASSIGPGGLRQETQYF. For the CDR3, the DNA is TGTGCCAGTAGTATAGGCCCCGGGGGGTTGCGGCAAGAGACCCAGTACTTC.